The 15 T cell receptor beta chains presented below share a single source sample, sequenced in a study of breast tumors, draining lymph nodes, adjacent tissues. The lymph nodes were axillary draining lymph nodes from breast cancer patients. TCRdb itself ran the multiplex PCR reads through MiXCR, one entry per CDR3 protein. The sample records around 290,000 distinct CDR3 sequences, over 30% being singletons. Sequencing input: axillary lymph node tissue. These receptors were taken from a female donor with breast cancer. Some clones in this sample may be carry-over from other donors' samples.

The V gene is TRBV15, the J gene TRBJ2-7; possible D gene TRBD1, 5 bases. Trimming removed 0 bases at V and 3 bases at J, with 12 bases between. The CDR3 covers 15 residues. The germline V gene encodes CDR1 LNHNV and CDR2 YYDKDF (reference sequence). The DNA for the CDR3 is TGTGCCACCAGCAGAGATCCTGGCAGGGTCTACGAGCAGTACTTC. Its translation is CATSRDPGRVYEQYF.

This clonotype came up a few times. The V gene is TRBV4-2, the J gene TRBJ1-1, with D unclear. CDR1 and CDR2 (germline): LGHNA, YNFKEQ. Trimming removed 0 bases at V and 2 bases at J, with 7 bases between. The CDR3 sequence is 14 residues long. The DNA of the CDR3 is TGTGCCAGCAGCCAAGACTCCGTAAACACTGAAGCTTTCTTT. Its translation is CASSQDSVNTEAFF.

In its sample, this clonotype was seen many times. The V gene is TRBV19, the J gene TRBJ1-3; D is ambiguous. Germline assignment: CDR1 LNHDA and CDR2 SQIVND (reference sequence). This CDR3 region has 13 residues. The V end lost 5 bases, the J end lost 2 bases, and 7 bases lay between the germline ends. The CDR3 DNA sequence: TGTGCCAGTAGTCTATTAGCTGGAAACACCATATATTTT. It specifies CASSLLAGNTIYF.

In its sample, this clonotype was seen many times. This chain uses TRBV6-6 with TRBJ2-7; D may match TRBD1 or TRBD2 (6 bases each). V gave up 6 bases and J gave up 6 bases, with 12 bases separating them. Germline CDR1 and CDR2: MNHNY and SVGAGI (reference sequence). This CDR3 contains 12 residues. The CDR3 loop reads CASRPPGAEQYF. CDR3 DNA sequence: TGTGCCAGCAGGCCCCCGGGGGCCGAGCAGTACTTC.

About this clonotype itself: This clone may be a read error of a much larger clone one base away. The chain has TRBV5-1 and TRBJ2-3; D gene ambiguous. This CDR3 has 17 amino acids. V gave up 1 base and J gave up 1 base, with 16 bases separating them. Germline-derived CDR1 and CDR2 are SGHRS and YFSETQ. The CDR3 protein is CASSLILGSTRTDTQYF. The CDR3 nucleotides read TGCGCCAGCAGCTTGATATTGGGCAGTACTCGCACAGATACGCAGTATTTT.

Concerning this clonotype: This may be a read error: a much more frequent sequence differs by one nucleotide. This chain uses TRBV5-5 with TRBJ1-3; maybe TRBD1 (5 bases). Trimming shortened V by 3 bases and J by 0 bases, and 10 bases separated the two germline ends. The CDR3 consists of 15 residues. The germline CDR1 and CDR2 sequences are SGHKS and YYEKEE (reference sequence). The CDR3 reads CASSSQDASGNTIYF. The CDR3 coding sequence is TGTGCCAGCAGCTCACAGGACGCCTCTGGAAACACCATATATTTT.

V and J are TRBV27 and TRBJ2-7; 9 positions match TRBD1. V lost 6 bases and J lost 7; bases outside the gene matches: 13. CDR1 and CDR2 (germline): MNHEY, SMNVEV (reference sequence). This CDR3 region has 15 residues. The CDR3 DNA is TGTGCCAGCAGCTTGGGAGGACAGGGGCTCTATGAGCAGTACTTC. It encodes CASSLGGQGLYEQYF.

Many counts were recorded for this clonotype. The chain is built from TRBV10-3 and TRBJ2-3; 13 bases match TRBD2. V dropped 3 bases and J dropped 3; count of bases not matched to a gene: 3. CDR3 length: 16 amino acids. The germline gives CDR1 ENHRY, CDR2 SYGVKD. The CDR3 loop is CAISDPTSGRTDTQYF. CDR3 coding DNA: TGTGCCATCAGTGACCCGACTAGCGGGAGGACAGATACGCAGTATTTT.

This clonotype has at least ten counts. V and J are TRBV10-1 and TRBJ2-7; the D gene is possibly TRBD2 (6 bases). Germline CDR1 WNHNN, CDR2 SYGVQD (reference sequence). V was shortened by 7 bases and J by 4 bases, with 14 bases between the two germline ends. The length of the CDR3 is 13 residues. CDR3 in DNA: TGCGCCAGCATATTGGCAGGGAGGTACGAGCAGTACTTC. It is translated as CASILAGRYEQYF.

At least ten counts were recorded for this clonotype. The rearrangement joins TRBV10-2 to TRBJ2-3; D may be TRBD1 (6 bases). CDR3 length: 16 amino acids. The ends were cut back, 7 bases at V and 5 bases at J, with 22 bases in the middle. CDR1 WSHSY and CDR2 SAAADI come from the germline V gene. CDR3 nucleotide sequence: TGCGCCAGCAATACGCCGGGACATCCCGAGGTAGATACGCAGTATTTT. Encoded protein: CASNTPGHPEVDTQYF.

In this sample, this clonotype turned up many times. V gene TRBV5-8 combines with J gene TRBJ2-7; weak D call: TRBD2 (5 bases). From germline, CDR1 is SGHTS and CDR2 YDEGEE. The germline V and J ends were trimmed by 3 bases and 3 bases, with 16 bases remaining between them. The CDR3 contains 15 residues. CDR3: CASSSFTGMVYEQYF. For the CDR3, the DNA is TGTGCCAGCAGCTCGTTTACGGGAATGGTCTACGAGCAGTACTTC.

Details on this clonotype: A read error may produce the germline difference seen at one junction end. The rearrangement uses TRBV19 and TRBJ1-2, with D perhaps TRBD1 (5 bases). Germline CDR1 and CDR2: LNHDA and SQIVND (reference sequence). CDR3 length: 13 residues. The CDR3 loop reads CASSRQPTNGYTF. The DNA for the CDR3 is TGTGCTAGTAGTAGACAGCCGACGAATGGCTACACCTTC.

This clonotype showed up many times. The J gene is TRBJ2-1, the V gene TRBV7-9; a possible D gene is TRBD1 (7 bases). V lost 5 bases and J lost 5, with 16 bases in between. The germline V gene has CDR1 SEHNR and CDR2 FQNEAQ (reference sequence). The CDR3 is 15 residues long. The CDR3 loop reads CASSRGVTGNNEQFF. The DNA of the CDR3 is TGTGCCAGCAGCAGGGGGGTGACAGGGAACAATGAGCAGTTCTTC.

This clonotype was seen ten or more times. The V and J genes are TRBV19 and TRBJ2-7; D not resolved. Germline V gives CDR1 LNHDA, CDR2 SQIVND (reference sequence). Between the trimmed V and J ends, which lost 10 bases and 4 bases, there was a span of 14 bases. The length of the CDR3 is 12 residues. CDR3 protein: CATPQWKYEQYF. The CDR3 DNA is TGTGCCACCCCCCAGTGGAAATACGAGCAGTACTTC.

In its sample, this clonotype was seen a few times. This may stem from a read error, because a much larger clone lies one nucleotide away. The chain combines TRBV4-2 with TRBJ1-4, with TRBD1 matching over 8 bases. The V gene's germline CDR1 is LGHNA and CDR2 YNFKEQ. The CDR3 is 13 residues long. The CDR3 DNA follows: TGTGCCGGCAGCGCCGGACAGGGTGAAAAACTGTTTTTT. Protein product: CAGSAGQGEKLFF.